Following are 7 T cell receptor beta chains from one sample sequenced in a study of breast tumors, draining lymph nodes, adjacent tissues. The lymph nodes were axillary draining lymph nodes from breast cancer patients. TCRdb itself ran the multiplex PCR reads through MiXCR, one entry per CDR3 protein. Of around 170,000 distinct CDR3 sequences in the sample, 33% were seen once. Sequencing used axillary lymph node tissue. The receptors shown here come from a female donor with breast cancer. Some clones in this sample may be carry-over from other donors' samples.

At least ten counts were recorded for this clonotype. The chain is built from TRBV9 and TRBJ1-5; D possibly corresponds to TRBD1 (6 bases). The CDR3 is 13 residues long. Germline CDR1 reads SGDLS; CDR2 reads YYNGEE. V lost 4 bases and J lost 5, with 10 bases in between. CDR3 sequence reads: CASSQGSHQPQHF. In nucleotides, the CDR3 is TGTGCCAGCAGCCAGGGGTCCCATCAGCCCCAGCATTTT. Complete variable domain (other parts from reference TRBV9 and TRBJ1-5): DSGVTQTPKHLITATGQRVTLRCSPRSGDLSVYWYQQSLDQGLQFLIQYYNGEERAKGNILERFSAQQFPDLHSELNLSSLELGDSALYFCASSQGSHQPQHFGDGTRLSIL.

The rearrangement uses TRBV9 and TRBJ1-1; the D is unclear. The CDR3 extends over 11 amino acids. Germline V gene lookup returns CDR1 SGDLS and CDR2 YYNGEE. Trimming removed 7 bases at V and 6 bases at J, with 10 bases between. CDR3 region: CASGVGAEAFF. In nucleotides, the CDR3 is TGTGCCAGCGGGGTGGGCGCTGAAGCTTTCTTT.

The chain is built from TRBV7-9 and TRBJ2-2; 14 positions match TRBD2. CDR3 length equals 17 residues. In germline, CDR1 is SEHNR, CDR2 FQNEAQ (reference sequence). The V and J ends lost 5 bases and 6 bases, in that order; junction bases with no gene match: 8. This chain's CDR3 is CASSPPTSGGASGELFF. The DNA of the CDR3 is TGTGCCAGCAGCCCCCCGACTAGCGGGGGGGCTTCCGGGGAGCTGTTTTTT.

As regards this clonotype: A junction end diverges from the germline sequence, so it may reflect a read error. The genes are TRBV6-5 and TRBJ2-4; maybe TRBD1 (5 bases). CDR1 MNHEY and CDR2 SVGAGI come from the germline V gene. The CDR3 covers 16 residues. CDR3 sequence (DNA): TGTGCCAGCAGTCACTCGAACGCAGGGAATAAAAACATTCAGTACTTC. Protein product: CASSHSNAGNKNIQYF.

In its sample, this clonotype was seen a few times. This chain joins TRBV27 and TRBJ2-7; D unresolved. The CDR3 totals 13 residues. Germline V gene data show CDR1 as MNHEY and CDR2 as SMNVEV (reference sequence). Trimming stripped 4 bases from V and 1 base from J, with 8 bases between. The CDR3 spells CASSWAVSYEQYF. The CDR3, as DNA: TGTGCCAGCAGTTGGGCAGTTTCCTACGAGCAGTACTTC.

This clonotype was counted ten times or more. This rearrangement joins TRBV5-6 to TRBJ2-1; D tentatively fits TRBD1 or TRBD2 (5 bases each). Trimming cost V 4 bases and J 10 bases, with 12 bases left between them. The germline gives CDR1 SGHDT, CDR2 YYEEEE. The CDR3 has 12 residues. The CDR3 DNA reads TGTGCCAGCAGCGCCTGGGGGTTAGAGCAGTTCTTC. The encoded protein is CASSAWGLEQFF.

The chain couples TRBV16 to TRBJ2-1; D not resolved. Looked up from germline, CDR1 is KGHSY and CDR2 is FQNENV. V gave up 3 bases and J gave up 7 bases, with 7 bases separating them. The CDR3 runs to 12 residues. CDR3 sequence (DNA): TGTGCCAGCAGCCAGGTAAATAATGAGCAGTTCTTC. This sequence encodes CASSQVNNEQFF.